These 23 T cell receptor beta chains were sequenced from one sample in a study of OX40 agonist ivuxolimab in advanced cancers. TCRdb's table, derived via immunoSEQ multiplex PCR, lists solely in-frame clones and lacks some. The table includes just under 65,000 clones, around 91% detected once. The material was CD4+ or CD8+ T cells sorted from blood, obtained in a trial of the OX40 agonist ivuxolimab. The receptors here all came from an adult with an advanced solid tumor such as melanoma, head and neck, liver or kidney cancer.

This clone was found a few times. The chain recombines TRBV7-9 with TRBJ1-6; possibly TRBD1 for D (6 bases). This CDR3 region has 16 residues. V lost 5 bases and J lost 9, with 20 bases in between. Per the germline V gene, CDR1 is SEHNR and CDR2 is FQNEAQ (reference sequence). DNA for the CDR3: TGTGCCAGCAGCCGGGGGGAAACAGGGACGGGTTCACCCCTCCACTTT. Amino acid sequence: CASSRGETGTGSPLHF.

V usage is TRBV15 and J usage is TRBJ1-3; D uncertain. V was cut by 0 bases and J by 8 bases, with 11 bases left in between. The CDR3 contains 14 residues. CDR1 LNHNV and CDR2 YYDKDF come from the germline V gene (reference sequence). The CDR3 is CATSRENMIHTIYF. Written as DNA, the CDR3 is TGTGCCACCAGCAGAGAAAACATGATCCACACCATATATTTT.

V is TRBV28 and J is TRBJ2-7; D assignment may be TRBD1 or TRBD2 (6 bases each). The ends were cut back, 7 bases at V and 1 base at J, with 23 bases in the middle. The CDR3 has 17 residues. Germline loops: CDR1 MDHEN, CDR2 SYDVKM. The CDR3 bases are TGTGCCAGCATCGGGGAGAAGGGCGGGACACTGTCCTACGAGCAGTACTTC. This encodes CASIGEKGGTLSYEQYF.

The chain employs TRBV6-5 and TRBJ2-7; a possible D gene is TRBD2 (6 bases). The CDR3 has 14 residues. CDR1 and CDR2 from the germline V gene are MNHEY and SVGAGI. V was shortened by 11 bases and J by 4 bases, with 21 bases between the two germline ends. In nucleotides, the CDR3 is TGTGCCGCCGCCGGGGGTCCCTCACTGTACGAGCAGTACTTC. This sequence encodes CAAAGGPSLYEQYF.

As DNA, the CDR3 is TGTGCCAGTGGGGGGATGCCTTCAGGGTACGAGCAGTACTTC. This sequence encodes CASGGMPSGYEQYF. V is TRBV7-8 and J is TRBJ2-7, with D perhaps matching TRBD2 (6 bases). CDR1 is SGHVS, CDR2 FQNEAQ, per germline. The CDR3 contains 14 residues. V dropped 9 bases and J dropped 4 bases, with 19 bases sitting between them.

The rearrangement joins TRBV7-2 to TRBJ2-1; tentatively, D is TRBD2 (7 bases). Between the trimmed V and J ends, which lost 1 base and 2 bases, there was a span of 12 bases. Germline V gene data show CDR1 as SGHTA and CDR2 as FQGNSA. This CDR3 has 16 amino acids. The CDR3 DNA is TGTGCCAGCAGCTTAGGGGGGGCGGGAGCCTACAATGAGCAGTTCTTC. It specifies CASSLGGAGAYNEQFF.

The chain is built from TRBV2 and TRBJ2-7; 13 bases align to TRBD2. Trimming took 6 bases from V and 5 from J; bases not matched to a gene: 7. Germline CDR1 reads SNHLY; CDR2 reads FYNNEI. This CDR3 spans 15 amino acids. DNA of the CDR3: TGTGCCAGCAGACCTTTAGGACTAGCGGGGGACGAGCAGTACTTC. This gives the protein CASRPLGLAGDEQYF. The variable domain in full, with the rest retrieved from reference TRBV2 and TRBJ2-7, is EPEVTQTPSHQVTQMGQEVILRCVPISNHLYFYWYRQILGQKVEFLVSFYNNEISEKSEIFDDQFSVERPDGSNFTLKIRSTKLEDSAMYFCASRPLGLAGDEQYFGPGTRLTVT.

This chain connects TRBV5-4 to TRBJ1-1; D gene uncertain. Trimming took off 0 bases at V and 4 bases at J, with 10 bases between the two ends. Looked up from germline, CDR1 is SGHNT and CDR2 is YYREEE (reference sequence). The CDR3 is 14 residues long. CDR3 nucleotide sequence: TGTGCCAGCAGCTTGGGGGTTTATAGCACTGAAGCTTTCTTT. Amino acid sequence: CASSLGVYSTEAFF.

The chain employs TRBV2 and TRBJ1-5, with TRBD1 identical over 8 bases. Germline CDR1 reads SNHLY; CDR2 reads FYNNEI. Unmatched junction bases numbered 6, after V lost 7 bases and J lost 1 base. The CDR3 is made up of 15 amino acids. Here the CDR3 DNA reads TGTGCCAGCACCTCGACAGGGGCCAGCAATCAGCCCCAGCATTTT. This gives the protein CASTSTGASNQPQHF.

V gene TRBV28 combines with J gene TRBJ1-6; a weak D match, TRBD1 (5 bases). The V and J ends lost 2 bases and 7 bases respectively, with 12 bases between them. Germline CDR1 MDHEN, CDR2 SYDVKM. This CDR3 is 15 amino acids long. The DNA of the CDR3 is TGTGCCAGCAGTTTACCCCTAGGACAAAATTCACCCCTCCACTTT. Protein: CASSLPLGQNSPLHF.

This clone was recorded a few times. This rearrangement joins TRBV16 to TRBJ1-5; 7 nucleotides line up with TRBD1. CDR3 size: 16 residues. V lost 4 bases and J lost 4; bases outside the gene matches: 10. Germline loops: CDR1 KGHSY, CDR2 FQNENV. CDR3 DNA: TGTGCCAGCAGCCGTGGTCCACAGGGGACTAATCAGCCCCAGCATTTT. Its translation is CASSRGPQGTNQPQHF.

This clone was detected only a few times. V is TRBV5-4 and J is TRBJ2-1; D call uncertain. The germline V and J ends were trimmed by 4 bases and 4 bases, with 18 bases remaining between them. Per the germline V gene, CDR1 is SGHNT and CDR2 is YYREEE (reference sequence). The CDR3 has 16 residues. CDR3: CASSQAPGLLYNEQFF. CDR3 in DNA: TGTGCCAGCAGCCAAGCCCCGGGTCTTCTTTACAATGAGCAGTTCTTC.

The chain links TRBV7-9 to TRBJ1-1; D not certain. Looked up from germline, CDR1 is SEHNR and CDR2 is FQNEAQ (reference sequence). This CDR3 region has 13 residues. Trimming pared 5 bases from V and 10 bases from J, leaving 17 bases between. The CDR3 region has the DNA TGTGCCAGCAGCCCGGATCTCTGGCGGGGAGCTTTCTTT. Translation: CASSPDLWRGAFF. The whole variable domain, filled in from reference TRBV7-9 and TRBJ1-1, reads DTGVSQNPRHKITKRGQNVTFRCDPISEHNRLYWYRQTLGQGPEFLTYFQNEAQLEKSRLLSDRFSAERPKGSFSTLEIQRTEQGDSAMYLCASSPDLWRGAFFGQGTRLTVV.

V usage is TRBV2 and J usage is TRBJ2-3, with TRBD2 identical over 12 bases. Losses at the gene ends were 5 bases for V and 3 bases for J; bases not matched to a gene: 6. CDR1 and CDR2 (germline): SNHLY, FYNNEI. The CDR3 totals 16 residues. The CDR3 nucleotides are TGTGCCAGCAGTTTTCCGGGGACTAGCGGGACAGATACGCAGTATTTT. This encodes CASSFPGTSGTDTQYF.

The rearrangement joins TRBV11-2 to TRBJ2-5; D is tentatively TRBD1 or TRBD2 (5 bases each). Trimming cost V 6 bases and J 0 bases, with 14 bases left between them. The germline V gene has CDR1 SGHAT and CDR2 FQNNGV. The CDR3 has 15 amino acids. For the CDR3, the DNA is TGTGCCAGCAGTCCTGGGGGTCCGTACCAAGAGACCCAGTACTTC. Translated: CASSPGGPYQETQYF.

This chain links TRBV27 with TRBJ2-2; a weak D match, TRBD1 (5 bases). Trimming shortened V by 2 bases and J by 7 bases, and 11 bases separated the two germline ends. Germline V CDR1 and CDR2: MNHEY, SMNVEV (reference sequence). This CDR3 contains 14 residues. The CDR3 DNA follows: TGTGCCAGCAGTTTAACCAGGGCGAACGGGGAGCTGTTTTTT. Protein sequence: CASSLTRANGELFF.

The rearrangement uses TRBV19 and TRBJ1-2, with 7 bases fitting TRBD1. Germline loops: CDR1 LNHDA, CDR2 SQIVND (reference sequence). This CDR3 spans 13 amino acids. The junction had 4 bases not matched to a gene; V was cut back by 6 bases and J by 3 bases. In nucleotides, the CDR3 is TGTGCCAGTAGACCCACAGGGGACTATGGCTACACCTTC. Translated: CASRPTGDYGYTF.

Here the CDR3 reads CASSTALVRGVTEAFF. The CDR3 DNA is TGTGCCAGTAGTACCGCTCTCGTCCGGGGTGTCACTGAAGCTTTCTTT. The chain uses TRBV19 and TRBJ1-1; D remains ambiguous. V was cut by 4 bases and J by 4 bases, with 19 bases left in between. The germline gives CDR1 LNHDA, CDR2 SQIVND (reference sequence). The CDR3 extends over 16 amino acids.

V and J are TRBV2 and TRBJ2-1, with 12 bases identical to TRBD2. CDR3 size: 18 residues. The germline CDR1 and CDR2 sequences are SNHLY and FYNNEI. The junction had 7 bases not matched to a gene; V was cut back by 1 base and J by 3 bases. CDR3 residues: CASSEVGPGLAGYNEQFF. The CDR3 DNA is TGTGCCAGCAGTGAAGTGGGGCCGGGACTAGCGGGCTACAATGAGCAGTTCTTC.

The J gene is TRBJ2-7, the V gene TRBV7-9, with D perhaps TRBD1 or TRBD2 (5 bases each). Germline CDR1 SEHNR, CDR2 FQNEAQ (reference sequence). The CDR3 has 17 amino acids. Deletions cut 8 bases from V and 4 bases from J, with 27 bases between. CDR3 residues: CASSNQMGRPCPYEQYF. The CDR3 DNA sequence: TGTGCCAGCTCTAACCAGATGGGACGCCCTTGTCCTTACGAGCAGTACTTC.

This chain joins TRBV21-1 and TRBJ1-5. TRBV21-1 has pseudogene status. CDR3 length: 20 residues. As DNA, the CDR3 is TGTGCCAGCAGCAAAGCGCAACAGGGAGGCCCAATGTATAGCAATCAGCCCCAGCATTTT. This gives the protein CASSKAQQGGPMYSNQPQHF.

The chain links TRBV6-5 to TRBJ2-7, with D unresolved. The ends were cut back, 6 bases at V and 7 bases at J, with 19 bases in the middle. Per the germline V gene, CDR1 is MNHEY and CDR2 is SVGAGI. The CDR3 consists of 14 residues. The CDR3 region is CASRIDKGSAEQYF. The CDR3 region has the DNA TGTGCCAGCAGAATAGACAAAGGGTCGGCAGAGCAGTACTTC.

The chain has TRBV2 and TRBJ1-5, with unresolved D. V lost 8 bases, J lost 3 bases, and 11 bases lay in between. CDR1 is SNHLY and CDR2 is FYNNEI in the germline V gene. The CDR3 has 13 amino acids. CDR3 in amino acids: CASQSVYNQPQHF. Here the CDR3 DNA reads TGTGCCAGCCAGTCAGTTTACAATCAGCCCCAGCATTTT.